This T cell receptor beta chain was recorded in a study of cytomegalovirus exposure and HLA in healthy donors. In germline, CDR1 is SGHRS, CDR2 YFSETQ. There are 17 residues in the CDR3. Trimming took 4 bases from V and 7 from J; bases not matched to a gene: 11. Study-wide results and limits: TCR beta sequences numbering 15,000 to 20,000 were associated with HLA alleles at 0.05 false discovery rate in a later analysis. The study designated 150 or so TCR beta chains cytomegalovirus-associated.

The PCR made use of 60 Vbeta and 13 Jbeta primers. Study processing details: An analysis that came later counted 80 million or so unique TCR beta chains, roughly 11 million shared. Sequenced by immunoSEQ multiplex PCR; TCRdb stores in-frame clones only, minus some. That table supplies the V and J calls and clone size; D and trimming were determined from the DNA. The sample has under 200,000 clones, about 86% seen once. Regarding this clone: The antigen remains unidentified.

The sequence was obtained from a middle-aged man in good health and CMV-seropositive. The chain carries TRBV5-1 and TRBJ2-1, with TRBD2 matching 13 bases. The sequenced sample consisted of PBMCs. CDR3 amino acids: CASSRPTSGRAENEQFF. CDR3 DNA: TGCGCCAGCAGCCGCCCAACTAGCGGGAGGGCCGAGAATGAGCAGTTCTTC.